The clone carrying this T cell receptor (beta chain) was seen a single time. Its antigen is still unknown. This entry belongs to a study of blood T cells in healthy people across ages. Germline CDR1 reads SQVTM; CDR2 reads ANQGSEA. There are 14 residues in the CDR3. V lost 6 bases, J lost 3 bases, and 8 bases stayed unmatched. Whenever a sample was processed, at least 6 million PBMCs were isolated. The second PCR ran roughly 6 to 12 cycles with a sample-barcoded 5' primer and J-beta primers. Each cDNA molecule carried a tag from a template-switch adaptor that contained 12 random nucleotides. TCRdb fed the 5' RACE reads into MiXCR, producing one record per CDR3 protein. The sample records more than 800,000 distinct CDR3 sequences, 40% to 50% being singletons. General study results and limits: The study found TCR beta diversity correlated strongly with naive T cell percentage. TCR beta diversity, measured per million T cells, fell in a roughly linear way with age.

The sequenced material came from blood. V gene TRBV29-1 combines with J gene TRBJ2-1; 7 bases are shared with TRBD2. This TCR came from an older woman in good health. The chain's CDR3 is CSVPKTSRYNEQFF. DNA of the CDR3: TGCAGCGTGCCCAAGACTAGCCGCTACAATGAGCAGTTCTTC.